This T cell receptor beta chain was captured by sequencing in a study of T cells after posttransplantation cyclophosphamide. General study findings and limits: TRB clonality was highly associated with recipient CMV seropositivity and reactivation. Later blood repertoires were often dominated by clones from the donor CD8+ memory compartment.

There are many counts of this clone. Its antigen is as yet unknown. Produced via immunoSEQ multiplex PCR; TCRdb's table is partial and in-frame only. Sampling found over 45,000 clones, none seen once. Germline CDR1 is SGHAT and CDR2 is FQNNGV. The CDR3 runs to 15 residues. V was trimmed by 6 bases and J by 2 bases, leaving 17 bases between them. This sequence joins TRBV11-2 and TRBJ2-7; possible D gene TRBD2, 5 bases. The sample taken for sequencing was PBMCs. This receptor was obtained from a man aged 35 to 55 in good health, CMV-negative, and a related stem cell transplant donor. The CDR3 reads CASRREHLRTYEQYF. DNA for the CDR3: TGTGCCAGCAGACGGGAACATTTAAGGACCTACGAGCAGTACTTC.